This T cell receptor beta chain derives from a study of blood T cells in healthy people across ages. A second PCR, run for roughly 7 to 12 cycles, used a sample-barcoded 5' primer plus a J-beta primer mix. The template-switch adaptor, which had 12 random nucleotides, put a tag on each cDNA molecule. One entry per CDR3 protein results from TCRdb running MiXCR on the 5' RACE reads. The table has over 750,000 distinct CDR3 sequences, around 25% seen once; the top ten hold 8% to 10%. This CDR3 spans 15 amino acids. V was pared by 2 bases and J by 3 bases, with 14 bases between. Germline CDR1 reads MNHNS; CDR2 reads SASEGT. The sample was also reused in another study, on T cells of mothers and their children. As reported in that work: Persisting microchimeric T cell clones went undetected.

The origin of this receptor is a boy aged 5-17 years in good health. What was sequenced was blood. The chain recombines TRBV6-1 with TRBJ2-7; TRBD1 might be the D (6 bases). CDR3 DNA: TGTGCCAGCAGTGAATTCAGGGGTCGAAACTACGAGCAGTACTTC. Translation gives CASSEFRGRNYEQYF.